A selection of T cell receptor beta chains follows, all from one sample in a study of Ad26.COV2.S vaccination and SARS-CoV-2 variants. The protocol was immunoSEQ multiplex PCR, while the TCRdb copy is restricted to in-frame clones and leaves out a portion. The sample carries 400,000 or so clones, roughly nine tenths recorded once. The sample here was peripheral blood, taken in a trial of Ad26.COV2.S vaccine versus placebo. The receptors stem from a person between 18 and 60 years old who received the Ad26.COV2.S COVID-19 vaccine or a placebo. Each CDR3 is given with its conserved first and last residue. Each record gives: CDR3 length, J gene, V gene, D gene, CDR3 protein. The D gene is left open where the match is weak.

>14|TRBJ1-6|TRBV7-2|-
CASSRATLNSPLHF
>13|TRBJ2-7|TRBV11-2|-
CASSSPGSYEQYF
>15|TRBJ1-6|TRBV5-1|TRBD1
CASSPGTGSNSPLHF
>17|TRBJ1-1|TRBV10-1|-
CASSESKGIWGRTEAFF
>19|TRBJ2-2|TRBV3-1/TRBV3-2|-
CASSQALQGEDSNTGELFF
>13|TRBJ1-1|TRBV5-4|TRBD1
CASSEGQRPEAFF
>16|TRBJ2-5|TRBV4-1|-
CASSQDLGGGRETQYF
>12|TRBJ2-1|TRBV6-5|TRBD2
CASTTSGNEQFF
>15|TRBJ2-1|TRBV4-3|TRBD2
CASSAASGGYNEQFF
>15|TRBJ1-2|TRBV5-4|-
CASSLEFQGYDGYTF
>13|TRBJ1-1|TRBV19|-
CASSPWTTLGAFF
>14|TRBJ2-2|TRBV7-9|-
CASSLGANTGELFF
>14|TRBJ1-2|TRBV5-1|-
CASSARWGAYGYTF
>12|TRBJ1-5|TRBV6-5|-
CASRKENQPQHF
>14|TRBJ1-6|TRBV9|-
CASTPGSSNSPLHF
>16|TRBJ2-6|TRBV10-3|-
CAISVTGLSGANVLTF
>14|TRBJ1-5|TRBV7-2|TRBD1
CASSPDRAGQPQHF
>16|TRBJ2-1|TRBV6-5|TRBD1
CASSYRTGGQRNEQFF
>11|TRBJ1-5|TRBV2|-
CASSVDSIQHF
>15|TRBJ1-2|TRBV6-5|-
CASNGLFTNSYGYTF
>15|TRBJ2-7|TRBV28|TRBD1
CASSVDRDSSYEQYF
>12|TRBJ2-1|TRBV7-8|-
CASSSAAGEQFF
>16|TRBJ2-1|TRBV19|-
CASSTPLETGLHEQFF
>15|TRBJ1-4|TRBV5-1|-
CASRPSGLANEKLFF
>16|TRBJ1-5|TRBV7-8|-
CASSLGGHYSNQPQHF
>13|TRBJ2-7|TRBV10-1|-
CASSPDTSYEQYF
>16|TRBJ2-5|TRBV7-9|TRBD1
CASSFGQGVDQETQYF
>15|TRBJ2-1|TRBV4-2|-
CASSQVPSSYNEQFF
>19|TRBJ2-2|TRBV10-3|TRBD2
CAISESWLAGGRWTGELFF
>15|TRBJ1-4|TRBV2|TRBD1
CASSPTGTANEKLFF
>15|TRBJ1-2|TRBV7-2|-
CASSLRPRANYGYTF
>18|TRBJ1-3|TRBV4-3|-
CASSQAPAHSFSGNTIYF
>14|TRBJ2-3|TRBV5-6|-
CASSLWVLTDTQYF
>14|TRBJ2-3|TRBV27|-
CASSYRWGADTQYF
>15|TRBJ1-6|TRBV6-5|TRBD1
CASSRGQRENSPLHF
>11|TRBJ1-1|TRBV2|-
CASRGGTEAFF
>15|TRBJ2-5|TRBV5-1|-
CASSLVPGGQETQYF
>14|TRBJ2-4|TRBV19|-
CASKRWGTKNIQYF
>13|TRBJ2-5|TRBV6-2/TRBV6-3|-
CASSQGPGETQYF
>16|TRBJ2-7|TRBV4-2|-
CASSRVGGPSSYEQYF
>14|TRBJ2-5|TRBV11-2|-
CASSSSAVGETQYF
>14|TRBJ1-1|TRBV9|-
CASSVAGSNTEAFF
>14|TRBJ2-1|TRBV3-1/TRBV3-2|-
CASSQDASRDEQFF
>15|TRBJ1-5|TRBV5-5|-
CASSLAVGGNQPQHF
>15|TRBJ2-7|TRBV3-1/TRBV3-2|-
CASSPGAGGDYEQYF
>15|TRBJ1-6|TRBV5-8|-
CASSFQTGTRSPLHF
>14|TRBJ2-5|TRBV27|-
CASSAGAKQETQYF
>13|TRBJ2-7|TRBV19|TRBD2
CASATSGAYEQYF
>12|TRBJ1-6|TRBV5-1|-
CASSLGESPLHF
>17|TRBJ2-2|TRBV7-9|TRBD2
CASSSILGGARTGELFF